Following are 30 T cell receptor beta chains from one sample sequenced in a study of blood T cell repertoires in COVID-19. The method was immunoSEQ multiplex PCR; TCRdb's version includes in-frame clones alone and lacks a portion of them. Among fewer than 130,000 clones listed, approximately 69% were seen once. Sequencing was done on a sample of peripheral blood. Every receptor here comes from a man older than 75 with acute or convalescent COVID-19.

This rearrangement joins TRBV3-1 (or the pseudogene TRBV3-2) to TRBJ1-2; 9 bases match TRBD1. Germline V CDR1 and CDR2: LGHDT, YNNKEL (reference sequence). The J segment lost 5 bases and the V segment lost 6 bases, leaving 4 bases of the junction unmatched. This CDR3 spans 13 amino acids. The CDR3 nucleotides are TGTGCCAGCAGGACACAGGGGGCTTATGGCTACACCTTC. Protein: CASRTQGAYGYTF.

The CDR3 here is CASSGGRADTQYF. For the CDR3, the DNA is TGTGCCAGCTCCGGCGGGCGGGCAGATACGCAGTATTTT. V gene TRBV11-3 combines with J gene TRBJ2-3; possibly TRBD2 for D (5 bases). Trimming stripped 8 bases from V and 4 bases from J, with 13 bases between. This CDR3 contains 13 residues. Looked up from germline, CDR1 is SGHNT and CDR2 is YENEEA.

This clone has only one observation. J is TRBJ1-6 and V is TRBV3-1 (or the pseudogene TRBV3-2), with D maybe TRBD1 (5 bases). The CDR3 covers 12 residues. Trimming took off 3 bases at V and 10 bases at J, with 7 bases between the two ends. CDR1 and CDR2 (germline): LGHDT, YNNKEL (reference sequence). CDR3 sequence: CASSQRQSPLHF. The CDR3, as DNA: TGTGCCAGCAGCCAGAGACAGTCACCCCTCCACTTT.

The rearrangement uses TRBV9 and TRBJ2-7; D gene uncertain. Trimming removed 6 bases from V and 7 bases from J, with 20 bases in between. Germline CDR1 and CDR2: SGDLS and YYNGEE. This CDR3 contains 14 residues. The CDR3 loop is CASTGTGQGREQYF. The CDR3 region has the DNA TGTGCCAGCACCGGAACGGGTCAAGGTCGTGAGCAGTACTTC. Looking up the rest from reference TRBV9 and TRBJ2-7 gives the full variable domain: DSGVTQTPKHLITATGQRVTLRCSPRSGDLSVYWYQQSLDQGLQFLIQYYNGEERAKGNILERFSAQQFPDLHSELNLSSLELGDSALYFCASTGTGQGREQYFGPGTRLTVT.

The rearrangement joins TRBV19 to TRBJ2-7, with 10 bases fitting TRBD1. Germline loops: CDR1 LNHDA, CDR2 SQIVND (reference sequence). Losses at the gene ends were 1 base for V and 3 bases for J; bases not matched to a gene: 9. This CDR3 has 17 amino acids. CDR3 sequence: CASSIALSGTGVYEQYF. The CDR3 region has the DNA TGTGCCAGTAGTATAGCCCTCTCCGGGACAGGGGTCTACGAGCAGTACTTC.

The chain combines TRBV19 with TRBJ1-5; D is undetermined. The germline V gene encodes CDR1 LNHDA and CDR2 SQIVND (reference sequence). V was pared by 7 bases and J by 6 bases, with 10 bases between. CDR3 size: 12 residues. The CDR3 DNA reads as TGTGCCAGTAATGGGAGACTTCAGCCCCAGCATTTT. Translating gives CASNGRLQPQHF.

J is TRBJ2-3 and V is TRBV4-1; tentative D call: TRBD2 (5 bases). Trimming removed 1 base at V and 11 bases at J, with 13 bases between. Germline assignment: CDR1 MGHRA and CDR2 YSYEKL. This CDR3 is built from 13 residues. The CDR3 DNA reads as TGCGCCAGCAGCCAAGGTACAGCGGTAATGCAGTATTTT. Translation: CASSQGTAVMQYF.

This clone was seen a handful of times. The J gene is TRBJ2-6, the V gene TRBV5-6; the D gene is possibly TRBD1 (6 bases). CDR3 size: 16 residues. V was trimmed by 0 bases and J by 0 bases, leaving 7 bases between them. From germline, CDR1 is SGHDT and CDR2 YYEEEE. The CDR3 nucleotides read TGTGCCAGCAGCTTGGCCAGGGGCTCTGGGGCCAACGTCCTGACTTTC. Protein sequence: CASSLARGSGANVLTF.

This clone has a handful of counts. This sequence joins TRBV27 and TRBJ2-6; TRBD1 aligns across 8 bases. After removal of 3 bases from V and 3 bases from J, the junction contained 7 bases not matched to a gene. The germline V gene encodes CDR1 MNHEY and CDR2 SMNVEV (reference sequence). This CDR3 contains 17 residues. CDR3 sequence (DNA): TGTGCCAGCAGTTTTGGGCAGGGGGCGCTTGGGGCCAACGTCCTGACTTTC. Residues: CASSFGQGALGANVLTF.

This chain joins TRBV15 and TRBJ1-6; no reliable D call. The CDR3 is 13 residues long. CDR1 and CDR2 from the germline V gene are LNHNV and YYDKDF (reference sequence). Trimming cost V 0 bases and J 14 bases, with 11 bases left between them. CDR3 amino acids: CATSRDHGEALHF. CDR3 in DNA: TGTGCCACCAGCAGAGATCACGGTGAGGCCCTCCACTTT.

The genes are TRBV5-1 and TRBJ2-3; maybe TRBD1 (5 bases). The CDR3 is 16 amino acids. Germline lookup yields CDR1 SGHRS and CDR2 YFSETQ. V lost 4 bases and J lost 4, with 19 bases in between. CDR3 nucleotide sequence: TGCGCCAGCAGCCGCTTGGGGCAGGGTGGGTCAGATACGCAGTATTTT. It translates to CASSRLGQGGSDTQYF.

This clone appeared a few times. The V and J genes are TRBV6-6 and TRBJ2-2; D perhaps matches TRBD1 (5 bases). This CDR3 region has 14 residues. Germline loops: CDR1 MNHNY, CDR2 SVGAGI (reference sequence). With 4 bases removed from V and 7 bases from J, the gap between germline ends came to 13 bases. The CDR3 sequence is CASSWAQASGELFF. CDR3 DNA: TGTGCCAGCAGTTGGGCACAGGCGAGCGGGGAGCTGTTTTTT.

This clone was seen only a few times. The V gene is TRBV20-1, the J gene TRBJ1-1; a possible D gene is TRBD1 (6 bases). This CDR3 is 15 amino acids long. The V gene's germline CDR1 is DFQATT and CDR2 SNEGSKA (reference sequence). V lost 3 bases to trimming and J lost 5 bases, with 19 bases between them. CDR3 sequence reads: CSASPPRGLWTEAFF. CDR3 in DNA: TGCAGTGCTAGTCCCCCGCGGGGGCTTTGGACTGAAGCTTTCTTT.

The sample holds a few counts of this clone. The chain uses TRBV3-1 (or the pseudogene TRBV3-2) and TRBJ2-1, with 8 nucleotides matching TRBD1. This CDR3 spans 16 amino acids. Germline values: CDR1 LGHDT, CDR2 YNNKEL (reference sequence). The V gene end was trimmed by 3 bases and the J gene end by 4 bases; junction bases not matched to a gene: 8. CDR3 in DNA: TGTGCCAGCAGCCAGGGAGGACAGGGCCATTACAATGAGCAGTTCTTC. It yields the protein CASSQGGQGHYNEQFF.

This clone was counted once. Here the CDR3 DNA reads TGTGCCAGCAGTGCGCGGGAGTTTGGCGAGCAGTACTTC. It yields the protein CASSAREFGEQYF. The chain recombines TRBV2 with TRBJ2-7, with 7 bases fitting TRBD2. Trimming cost V 4 bases and J 6 bases; bases outside gene matches: 6. The CDR3 is made up of 13 amino acids. The germline V gene has CDR1 SNHLY and CDR2 FYNNEI.

The DNA of the CDR3 is TGTGCCAGCAGTGACGGGGCAGGGAGGGAGACCCAGTACTTC. As protein: CASSDGAGRETQYF. The V and J genes are TRBV5-6 and TRBJ2-5, with D tentatively TRBD2 (6 bases). The CDR3 has 14 residues. Germline CDR1 SGHDT, CDR2 YYEEEE. Trimming removed 5 bases at V and 5 bases at J, with 16 bases between.

The chain recombines TRBV15 with TRBJ2-7, with D perhaps TRBD2 (6 bases). From germline, CDR1 is LNHNV and CDR2 YYDKDF (reference sequence). This CDR3 contains 15 residues. Trimming removed 0 bases at V and 6 bases at J, with 15 bases between. CDR3 loop: CATSRDRGRTLEQYF. Here the CDR3 DNA reads TGTGCCACCAGCAGAGATAGAGGGAGGACCCTCGAGCAGTACTTC.

The chain has TRBV13 and TRBJ1-4, with 8 bases fitting TRBD1. Germline V gene sequence: CDR1 PRHDT, CDR2 FYEKMQ (reference sequence). V was pared by 5 bases and J by 5 bases, with 10 bases of the junction left unmatched. The CDR3 is 16 residues long. CDR3: CASSRLGTGENEKLFF. CDR3 in DNA: TGTGCCAGCAGCCGCCTCGGGACAGGAGAGAATGAAAAACTGTTTTTT. Complete variable domain (other parts from reference TRBV13 and TRBJ1-4): AAGVIQSPRHLIKEKRETATLKCYPIPRHDTVYWYQQGPGQDPQFLISFYEKMQSDKGSIPDRFSAQQFSDYHSELNMSSLELGDSALYFCASSRLGTGENEKLFFGSGTQLSVL.

This clone was seen more than once but under ten times. The chain carries TRBV5-6 and TRBJ2-2, with TRBD1 identical over 8 bases. This CDR3 comprises 15 residues. Trimming cost V 5 bases and J 3 bases; bases outside gene matches: 6. Germline V CDR1 and CDR2: SGHDT, YYEEEE. The CDR3 spells CASSRQGTDTGELFF. DNA of the CDR3: TGTGCCAGCAGTCGACAGGGGACCGACACCGGGGAGCTGTTTTTT.

The chain couples TRBV27 to TRBJ1-6; 7 nucleotides align to TRBD1. This CDR3 has 13 amino acids. The germline V gene encodes CDR1 MNHEY and CDR2 SMNVEV (reference sequence). Unmatched junction bases numbered 2, after V lost 7 bases and J lost 5 bases. CDR3 sequence: CASKTGNNSPLHF. As DNA, the CDR3 is TGTGCCAGCAAGACAGGGAATAATTCACCCCTCCACTTT.

This chain uses TRBV7-9 with TRBJ2-3; tentative D call: TRBD2 (6 bases). V lost 5 bases to trimming and J lost 4 bases, with 13 bases between them. The V gene's germline CDR1 is SEHNR and CDR2 FQNEAQ (reference sequence). The CDR3 sequence is 14 residues long. The CDR3 DNA reads TGTGCCAGCAGCCTTTCCGGGGAGGCAGATACGCAGTATTTT. Translation gives CASSLSGEADTQYF.

The rearrangement uses TRBV5-5 and TRBJ2-7, with a possible D match to TRBD2 (6 bases). The V gene's germline CDR1 is SGHKS and CDR2 YYEKEE (reference sequence). V dropped 2 bases and J dropped 4 bases, with 7 bases sitting between them. The CDR3 is made up of 12 amino acids. CDR3 residues: CASSFGSYEQYF. In nucleotides, the CDR3 is TGTGCCAGCAGCTTCGGGAGTTACGAGCAGTACTTC.

V is TRBV28 and J is TRBJ2-4; D is perhaps TRBD2 (5 bases). In germline, CDR1 is MDHEN, CDR2 SYDVKM. The CDR3 totals 14 residues. The V end lost 9 bases, the J end lost 5 bases, and 17 bases lay between the germline ends. This chain's CDR3 is CASTRRAPQNIQYF. Here the CDR3 DNA reads TGTGCCAGTACACGGCGGGCCCCCCAAAACATTCAGTACTTC.

The rearrangement joins TRBV2 to TRBJ2-7; 8 bases match TRBD1. In germline, CDR1 is SNHLY, CDR2 FYNNEI. Trimming cost V 1 base and J 0 bases; bases outside gene matches: 11. This CDR3 has 18 amino acids. Here the CDR3 DNA reads TGTGCCAGCAGTGAAGAGAGGGACAGGCCTAAACTCTCCTACGAGCAGTACTTC. Its translation: CASSEERDRPKLSYEQYF.

V is TRBV7-2 and J is TRBJ2-1; D perhaps matches TRBD2 (6 bases). Trimming shortened V by 3 bases and J by 4 bases, and 7 bases separated the two germline ends. The germline V gene has CDR1 SGHTA and CDR2 FQGNSA. CDR3 size: 13 residues. In DNA form, the CDR3 reads TGTGCCAGCAGCTTGACTAGTTACAATGAGCAGTTCTTC. This translates into CASSLTSYNEQFF.

This clone was detected a few times. This sequence joins TRBV25-1 and TRBJ2-4, with a weak D call TRBD2 (6 bases). The CDR3 loop spans 13 amino acids. Trimming left V 6 bases short and J 7 bases short, with 13 bases between. Germline assignment: CDR1 MGHDK and CDR2 SYGVNS. The CDR3 here is CASSSGGRNIQYF. The CDR3 region has the DNA TGTGCCAGCAGCTCAGGAGGGAGGAACATTCAGTACTTC.

The rearrangement uses TRBV7-9 and TRBJ1-5; D call uncertain. The V gene's germline CDR1 is SEHNR and CDR2 FQNEAQ (reference sequence). CDR3 length: 14 amino acids. V was pared by 3 bases and J by 5 bases, with 11 bases between. Written as DNA, the CDR3 is TGTGCCAGCAGCTTGGGAGGGTTGGATCAGCCCCAGCATTTT. Translating gives CASSLGGLDQPQHF.

This chain connects TRBV28 to TRBJ1-2; TRBD1 might be the D (5 bases). The ends were cut back, 2 bases at V and 4 bases at J, with 11 bases in the middle. This CDR3 contains 14 residues. Germline values: CDR1 MDHEN, CDR2 SYDVKM. CDR3: CASSLGAGLYGYTF. CDR3 DNA: TGTGCCAGCAGTTTAGGAGCAGGGCTCTATGGCTACACCTTC.

V gene TRBV9 combines with J gene TRBJ2-3; the D gene is possibly TRBD2 (6 bases). The V and J ends lost 4 bases and 2 bases respectively, with 11 bases between them. Per germline, CDR1 SGDLS and CDR2 YYNGEE. The CDR3 covers 14 residues. DNA for the CDR3: TGTGCCAGCAGCCGGGACTTCCCCACAGATACGCAGTATTTT. It is translated as CASSRDFPTDTQYF.

The chain joins TRBV7-8 to TRBJ1-4; 7 nucleotides match TRBD1. The CDR3 is made up of 16 amino acids. The ends lost 5 bases at V and 4 bases at J; junction bases unmatched: 10. Germline V gene lookup returns CDR1 SGHVS and CDR2 FQNEAQ. CDR3 sequence: CASSLPRTGFNEKLFF. CDR3 in DNA: TGTGCCAGCAGCCTCCCACGGACAGGTTTTAATGAAAAACTGTTTTTT.